Listed below are T cell receptor beta chains from one sample, sequenced in a study of cytomegalovirus exposure and HLA in healthy donors. Profiled with immunoSEQ multiplex PCR; TCRdb holds only in-frame clones, not every one. The top ten hold about 2.5% of the sample, which has about 200,000 clones, roughly 85% seen once. Sequenced input: PBMCs. The receptors derive from a woman between 50 and 59 years old in good health and CMV-seronegative. Each CDR3 is given with its conserved first and last residue. The D gene is left open where the match is weak. The size entry is marked missing in some rows and otherwise reads once, few, many or a size class.

TRBJ2-1,TRBD2,NA,TRBV7-2,TGTGCCAGCAGCCCGGGACTAGGAAGGTACAATGAGCAGTTCTTC,CASSPGLGRYNEQFF
TRBJ1-2,NA,NA,TRBV5-4,TGTGCCAGCAGCTCGGGGGGGAAAAACTATGGCTACACCTTC,CASSSGGKNYGYTF
TRBJ2-3,NA,NA,TRBV7-9,TGTTCCAGCAGCAAAACGGAGTTTGTGGACACAGATACGCAGTATTTT,CSSSKTEFVDTDTQYF
TRBJ1-1,TRBD1,NA,TRBV18,TGTGCCAGCTCACCTACAGGGGGTGAAGCTTTCTTT,CASSPTGGEAFF
TRBJ2-1,TRBD2,NA,TRBV18,TGTGCCAGCTCACCACCGAAACTAGCGGGAGTGGATGAGCAGTTCTTC,CASSPPKLAGVDEQFF
TRBJ1-2,NA,NA,TRBV15,TGTGCCACCAGCAGAGATACGGGAGGAGACTATGGCTACACCTTC,CATSRDTGGDYGYTF
TRBJ1-5,TRBD1,NA,TRBV27,TGTGCCAGCAGTTTAAGAACAGGGGGCGATCAGCCCCAGCATTTT,CASSLRTGGDQPQHF
TRBJ2-3,NA,few,TRBV5-1,TGCGCCAGCAGCTTGGGCCCTAGCTACACAGATACGCAGTATTTT,CASSLGPSYTDTQYF
TRBJ1-1,TRBD1,NA,TRBV27,TGTGCCAGCACTGGGACAGGGGTCACTGAAGCTTTCTTT,CASTGTGVTEAFF
TRBJ1-2,NA,medium-sized,TRBV7-9,TGTGCCAGCAGGGACAGTTATAACTATGGCTACACCTTC,CASRDSYNYGYTF
TRBJ2-7,NA,NA,TRBV6-5,TGTGCCAGCACCCAGGGATACGAGCAGTACTTC,CASTQGYEQYF
TRBJ1-2,NA,few,TRBV4-2,TGTGCCAGCAGCCAAGGAGGGGGTAACTATGGCTACACCTTC,CASSQGGGNYGYTF
TRBJ1-2,NA,NA,TRBV6-5,TGTGCCAGCAGTCCACAGGGTGGCGGCTACACCTTC,CASSPQGGGYTF
TRBJ1-6,NA,NA,TRBV30,TGTGCCTGGAGTCAAGGGGTTCCCCTCCACTTT,CAWSQGVPLHF
TRBJ1-2,TRBD1,NA,TRBV7-9,TGTGCCAGCAGCTCGGGACAGGGAAGGTACGGCTACACCTTC,CASSSGQGRYGYTF
TRBJ1-1,TRBD1,NA,TRBV7-3,TGTGCCAGCAGCTTAGACCCGACAGGGGGCGCCGAAGCTTTCTTT,CASSLDPTGGAEAFF
TRBJ1-6,NA,NA,TRBV30,TGTGCCTGGAGTCCTTTTCTTAATTCACCCCTCCACTTT,CAWSPFLNSPLHF
TRBJ2-5,NA,NA,TRBV7-2,TGTGCCAGCAGCCCTGGGACAAGGAGAGGAGAGACCCAGTACTTC,CASSPGTRRGETQYF
TRBJ1-2,NA,NA,TRBV18,TGTGCCAGCTCACCACAACCGGAGCGCGCGGACACCTTC,CASSPQPERADTF
TRBJ2-1,NA,NA,TRBV19,TGTGCCAGTAGTCCAAGCTACTTCTACAATGAGCAGTTCTTC,CASSPSYFYNEQFF
TRBJ2-3,TRBD1,NA,TRBV19,TGTGCCAGTAGTACCGGACAGGGGTACACAGATACGCAGTATTTT,CASSTGQGYTDTQYF
TRBJ2-7,NA,NA,TRBV5-1,TGCGCCAGCAGCTTGGCCGGGGACTTGGGTGAGCAGTACTTC,CASSLAGDLGEQYF
TRBJ1-2,TRBD1,NA,TRBV7-2,TGTGCCAGCAGCTTAGCTCCCGTGGAACAGGGGGGAGGCTATGGCTACACCTTC,CASSLAPVEQGGGYGYTF
TRBJ2-7,NA,NA,TRBV27,TGTGCCAGCAGTTTAGGGCGGGCCACCTACGAGCAGTACTTC,CASSLGRATYEQYF
TRBJ2-3,NA,NA,TRBV7-7,TGTGCCAGCAGCGCTCGGACTAAGGATACGCAGTATTTT,CASSARTKDTQYF
TRBJ1-4,NA,NA,TRBV5-1,TGCGCCAGCAGCCTCGGACAGAAAATGGAAAAACTGTTTTTT,CASSLGQKMEKLFF
TRBJ2-3,NA,NA,TRBV5-1,TGCGCCAGCAGCCGGGAATTCACAGATACGCAGTATTTT,CASSREFTDTQYF
TRBJ2-2,TRBD1,NA,TRBV6-5,TGTGCCAGCCGGGACAGGGGGCACACCGGGGAGCTGTTTTTT,CASRDRGHTGELFF
TRBJ1-6,NA,NA,TRBV15,TGTGCCACCAGCAGGATCAGGAATTCACCCCTCCACTTT,CATSRIRNSPLHF
TRBJ2-1,TRBD2,NA,TRBV27,TGTGCCAGCAGTTTAGGGACTAGCGGGAGTTTACCGTTCTTC,CASSLGTSGSLPFF
TRBJ1-1,TRBD1,NA,TRBV28,TGTGCCAGCAGACAAGGGGGCCTTATTGAAGCTTTCTTT,CASRQGGLIEAFF
TRBJ1-6,NA,NA,TRBV7-9,TGTGCCAGTAGCTCCACTGAGGGGGTCGGGTCACCCCTCCACTTT,CASSSTEGVGSPLHF
TRBJ1-1,NA,NA,TRBV7-2,TGTGCCAGCAGCTACAGACCTTGGGGGGGGAACACTGAAGCTTTCTTT,CASSYRPWGGNTEAFF
TRBJ2-7,TRBD1,NA,TRBV28,TGTGCCAGCAGATCCCTTGGACAGGGGGGATCGAAGCAGTACTTC,CASRSLGQGGSKQYF
TRBJ2-1,TRBD2,NA,TRBV18,TGTGCCAGCTCACGGCCGAGGACTAGCGGGTCCAATGAGCAGTTCTTC,CASSRPRTSGSNEQFF
TRBJ2-3,NA,once,TRBV2,TGTGCCAGCAGTGAGGGCTCTTTGAGGGCTGATACGCAGTATTTT,CASSEGSLRADTQYF
TRBJ2-7,TRBD1,NA,TRBV7-9,TGTGCCAGCAGCCCGGACAGGGGGGTATCCTACGAGCAGTACTTC,CASSPDRGVSYEQYF
TRBJ1-1,NA,NA,TRBV12-5,TGTGCTAGTGGTTTGGAGAGAAACACTGAAGCTTTCTTT,CASGLERNTEAFF
TRBJ1-1,NA,NA,TRBV7-2,TGTGCCAGCAGCCTACAGGGGAACACTGAAGCTTTCTTT,CASSLQGNTEAFF
TRBJ2-7,TRBD2,NA,TRBV4-2,TGTGCCAGCAGTGAGAGTCTAGCGGGAAGCTCCTACGAGCAGTACTTC,CASSESLAGSSYEQYF
TRBJ1-5,TRBD1,NA,TRBV28,TGTGCCAGCAGTGGGACAGTTAGCAATCAGCCCCAGCATTTT,CASSGTVSNQPQHF
TRBJ1-1,TRBD1,NA,TRBV18,TGTGCCAGCTCACCCTCGACAGGGTTGACTGAAGCTTTCTTT,CASSPSTGLTEAFF
TRBJ2-1,TRBD1,once,TRBV27,TGTGCCAGCAGTTCGGGACAGGGGAACAACAATGAGCAGTTCTTC,CASSSGQGNNNEQFF
TRBJ2-7,TRBD2,NA,TRBV7-9,TGTGCCAGCAGCCCGGGGGGAGGTAGGTCGCATATCGAGCAGTACTTC,CASSPGGGRSHIEQYF